These 30 T cell receptor beta chains originate from one sample sequenced in a study of blood T cell repertoires in COVID-19 (dated by TCRdb to about 2020). The library was produced with the immunoSEQ multiplex PCR assay. TCRdb took this table from immuneACCESS and kept in-frame rearrangements with V and J called. Such tables lack part of the clones; where checked against another copy, unresolved V genes explain under half of the gap, and the rest is unexplained. The sample table contains around 160,000 clones; only one count was recorded for roughly 85% of them. The ten largest clones add up to more than 7.5% of the sample. What was sequenced was peripheral blood. These receptors all stem from a woman aged 60-75 years with COVID-19, enrolled during active disease.

The V gene is TRBV5-6, the J gene TRBJ2-5; D might be TRBD1 (7 bases). With 4 bases removed from V and 4 bases from J, the gap between germline ends came to 20 bases. The CDR3 spans 16 residues. Germline V gene sequence: CDR1 SGHDT, CDR2 YYEEEE. The CDR3 nucleotides read TGTGCCAGCAGCCGGGGGACCGGACAGGAGGGAGAGACCCAGTACTTC. It yields the protein CASSRGTGQEGETQYF.

On this clone: Other DNA sequences within the sample encode an identical CDR3. The V call is TRBV9, the J call TRBJ2-2; TRBD2 agrees at 10 bases. The V segment lost 0 bases and the J segment 5 bases; nucleotides outside the gene matches: 4. The CDR3 sequence is 16 residues long. Germline V gene data show CDR1 as SGDLS and CDR2 as YYNGEE. CDR3 sequence (DNA): TGTGCCAGCAGCGTAGCCAGCGGGGGGGATACCGGGGAGCTGTTTTTT. This sequence encodes CASSVASGGDTGELFF. Using reference TRBV9 and TRBJ2-2 for the parts outside the CDR3, the full variable domain is DSGVTQTPKHLITATGQRVTLRCSPRSGDLSVYWYQQSLDQGLQFLIQYYNGEERAKGNILERFSAQQFPDLHSELNLSSLELGDSALYFCASSVASGGDTGELFFGEGSRLTVL.

This chain connects TRBV5-1 to TRBJ2-7; D not certain. From germline, CDR1 is SGHRS and CDR2 YFSETQ. V was cut by 0 bases and J by 2 bases, with 9 bases left in between. This CDR3 has 14 amino acids. The CDR3 here is CASSLGQETYEQYF. DNA for the CDR3: TGCGCCAGCAGCTTGGGTCAGGAAACCTACGAGCAGTACTTC.

The chain joins TRBV4-3 to TRBJ2-7, with 8 nucleotides matching TRBD2. The V and J ends lost 4 bases and 5 bases, in that order; junction bases with no gene match: 16. CDR1 is LGHNA and CDR2 is YSLEER in the germline V gene. The CDR3 is made up of 17 amino acids. The CDR3 nucleotides are TGCGCCAGCAGCCCGCGGGGGGTGGCCAGCTTTCCCCACGAGCAGTACTTC. Translated, it gives CASSPRGVASFPHEQYF.

The V call is TRBV10-2, the J call TRBJ2-1; 9 bases are a match to TRBD2. V was clipped by 5 bases and J by 0 bases; unmatched bases: 2. This CDR3 has 15 residues. Germline CDR1 WSHSY, CDR2 SAAADI. CDR3 sequence reads: CASSLAGASYNEQFF. Here the CDR3 DNA reads TGCGCCAGCAGTTTAGCGGGGGCCTCCTACAATGAGCAGTTCTTC.

The chain combines TRBV3-1 (or the pseudogene TRBV3-2) with TRBJ2-5; 7 bases are a match to TRBD1. Germline V gene data show CDR1 as LGHDT and CDR2 as YNNKEL (reference sequence). The CDR3 spans 16 residues. The V gene end was trimmed by 1 base and the J gene end by 5 bases; junction bases not matched to a gene: 10. The DNA for the CDR3 is TGTGCCAGCAGCCAAGGAGTCAGCGACAGGGACGAGACCCAGTACTTC. The encoded protein is CASSQGVSDRDETQYF.

V is TRBV6-2 or TRBV6-3 and J is TRBJ2-2, with TRBD1 matching 8 bases. Germline V lookup: CDR1 MNHEY, CDR2 SVGEGT. With 4 bases clipped from V and 7 bases from J, the junction kept 20 bases outside the gene matches. There are 19 residues in the CDR3. Here the CDR3 reads CASSWNSNSGGAWGGELFF. The CDR3 DNA reads TGTGCCAGCAGTTGGAACAGTAACTCAGGGGGCGCGTGGGGCGGGGAGCTGTTTTTT.

The chain couples TRBV6-5 to TRBJ1-5; D possibly corresponds to TRBD1 (5 bases). This CDR3 spans 15 amino acids. Trimming removed 6 bases at V and 5 bases at J, with 17 bases between. Germline V CDR1 and CDR2: MNHEY, SVGAGI. CDR3 amino acids: CASRGWGGTHQPQHF. The CDR3 DNA is TGTGCCAGCAGGGGGTGGGGGGGAACCCATCAGCCCCAGCATTTT.

The chain has TRBV4-1 and TRBJ1-3, with D possibly matching TRBD1 (6 bases). Trimming removed 5 bases from V and 2 bases from J, with 16 bases in between. The germline CDR1 and CDR2 sequences are MGHRA and YSYEKL. The CDR3 has 16 amino acids. The CDR3 DNA sequence: TGCGCCAGCAGCACTCGGACAGAAAGGACTGGAAACACCATATATTTT. It encodes CASSTRTERTGNTIYF.

The J gene is TRBJ2-1, the V gene TRBV11-2; 8 bases are shared with TRBD2. The CDR3 spans 14 residues. Trimming at V came to 2 bases and at J to 7 bases, leaving 4 bases not matched to a gene. Germline V gives CDR1 SGHAT, CDR2 FQNNGV. CDR3: CASSLTRGGNEQFF. The CDR3 nucleotides read TGTGCCAGCAGCTTAACCCGGGGGGGAAATGAGCAGTTCTTC.

The rearrangement links TRBV4-1 to TRBJ1-1, with a possible D match to TRBD1 (6 bases). Trimming shortened V by 4 bases and J by 7 bases, and 13 bases separated the two germline ends. This CDR3 region has 13 residues. Germline V gene sequence: CDR1 MGHRA, CDR2 YSYEKL. This CDR3 reads CASSLYRESEAFF. The DNA of the CDR3 is TGCGCCAGCAGCCTTTACAGGGAGAGTGAAGCTTTCTTT.

This rearrangement joins TRBV12-3 or TRBV12-4 to TRBJ1-5; tentative D call: TRBD1 (6 bases). The germline V and J ends were trimmed by 5 bases and 9 bases, with 14 bases remaining between them. This CDR3 has 13 residues. CDR3 sequence reads: CASSRQVFGPQHF. The DNA for the CDR3 is TGTGCCAGCAGTAGACAGGTTTTTGGGCCCCAGCATTTT.

This CDR3 reads CASSYSGGVGQPQHF. In DNA, the CDR3 is TGTGCCAGCAGTTACTCAGGAGGGGTGGGACAGCCCCAGCATTTT. The rearrangement links TRBV6-2 or TRBV6-3 to TRBJ1-5; TRBD1 is a possible D gene (5 bases). The CDR3 totals 15 residues. Trimming took 0 bases from V and 7 from J, leaving 13 bases between them. Germline loops: CDR1 MNHEY, CDR2 SVGEGT.

The chain employs TRBV15 and TRBJ2-1; 7 nucleotides match TRBD2. J lost 4 bases, V lost 6 bases, and 3 bases had no gene match. The CDR3 is 13 residues long. Germline V gene data show CDR1 as LNHNV and CDR2 as YYDKDF (reference sequence). CDR3 coding DNA: TGTGCCACCAGGGGGAGGGGATACAATGAGCAGTTCTTC. Its protein is CATRGRGYNEQFF.

The chain employs TRBV27 and TRBJ2-1; tentatively, D is TRBD2 (6 bases). Trimming pared 7 bases from V and 5 bases from J, leaving 12 bases between. Germline CDR1 MNHEY, CDR2 SMNVEV (reference sequence). CDR3 size: 13 residues. The CDR3 here is CASIRRGHNEQFF. The CDR3 bases are TGTGCCAGCATCAGGCGGGGCCACAATGAGCAGTTCTTC.

J is TRBJ2-4 and V is TRBV27; 7 bases agree with TRBD1. V trimming: 5 bases; J trimming: 3 bases; junction bases outside the gene matches: 10. Germline assignment: CDR1 MNHEY and CDR2 SMNVEV (reference sequence). The CDR3 is 16 residues long. The CDR3 nucleotides read TGTGCCAGCAGTCCCCGGACAGGCGAAGACAAAAACATTCAGTACTTC. Encoded protein: CASSPRTGEDKNIQYF.

This rearrangement joins TRBV3-1 (or the pseudogene TRBV3-2) to TRBJ1-1; D ambiguous. V lost 4 bases and J lost 4, with 10 bases in between. The CDR3 has 13 amino acids. The germline CDR1 and CDR2 sequences are LGHDT and YNNKEL (reference sequence). CDR3 coding DNA: TGTGCCAGCAGCCCGGGTAGAGGCACTGAAGCTTTCTTT. This translates into CASSPGRGTEAFF.

The chain uses TRBV4-2 and TRBJ2-1; perhaps TRBD1 as D (5 bases). The CDR3 is 14 residues long. V was clipped by 1 base and J by 5 bases, with 9 bases between them. The germline gives CDR1 LGHNA, CDR2 YNFKEQ. The CDR3 loop is CASSQGSGNNEQFF. The DNA of the CDR3 is TGTGCCAGCAGCCAAGGGTCAGGGAACAATGAGCAGTTCTTC.

The chain carries TRBV27 and TRBJ2-7; 7 nucleotides agree with TRBD1. Trimming cost V 2 bases and J 4 bases; bases outside gene matches: 5. Germline values: CDR1 MNHEY, CDR2 SMNVEV (reference sequence). The CDR3 extends over 14 amino acids. In DNA form, the CDR3 reads TGTGCCAGCAGTTTAATGGGACAGCTATACGAGCAGTACTTC. Protein sequence: CASSLMGQLYEQYF.

This clone was detected once. This chain connects TRBV10-3 to TRBJ2-7, with a tentative D call TRBD2 (7 bases). The CDR3 runs to 14 residues. V shed 6 bases and J shed 3 bases, with 15 bases lying between them. Per germline, CDR1 ENHRY and CDR2 SYGVKD. CDR3 protein: CAIRAPGGVYEQYF. Written as DNA, the CDR3 is TGTGCCATCAGGGCCCCGGGGGGCGTCTACGAGCAGTACTTC.

The chain is built from TRBV5-1 and TRBJ1-1, with 10 nucleotides matching TRBD1. The CDR3 spans 16 residues. Germline CDR1 and CDR2: SGHRS and YFSETQ. Germline trimming cut 4 bases from V and 0 bases from J; bases unmatched to any gene: 6. In nucleotides, the CDR3 is TGCGCCAGCAGCCGTGGGGACAGGGGAGTGAACACTGAAGCTTTCTTT. Translation gives CASSRGDRGVNTEAFF.

This sequence joins TRBV15 and TRBJ2-3; D is perhaps TRBD2 (5 bases). The germline V and J ends were trimmed by 2 bases and 4 bases, with 10 bases remaining between them. Germline lookup yields CDR1 LNHNV and CDR2 YYDKDF (reference sequence). This CDR3 has 14 residues. The CDR3 here is CATSRQLGADTQYF. Here the CDR3 DNA reads TGTGCCACCAGCAGACAACTAGGAGCAGATACGCAGTATTTT. The entire variable domain, with the rest obtained from reference TRBV15 and TRBJ2-3, is as follows: DAMVIQNPRYQVTQFGKPVTLSCSQTLNHNVMYWYQQKSSQAPKLLFHYYDKDFNNEADTPDNFQSRRPNTSFCFLDIRSPGLGDTAMYLCATSRQLGADTQYFGPGTRLTVL.

This chain links TRBV19 with TRBJ2-6, with D unresolved. The germline V and J ends were trimmed by 3 bases and 0 bases, with 9 bases remaining between them. The CDR3 totals 16 residues. Germline CDR1 and CDR2: LNHDA and SQIVND (reference sequence). The CDR3 DNA is TGTGCCAGTAGTATGTCTGCTACCTCTGGGGCCAACGTCCTGACTTTC. This encodes CASSMSATSGANVLTF.

The chain carries TRBV6-6 and TRBJ2-1; D tentatively reads TRBD1 or TRBD2 (5 bases each). The V end was cut by 7 bases, the J end by 10 bases, with 20 bases between. This CDR3 comprises 14 residues. The germline CDR1 and CDR2 sequences are MNHNY and SVGAGI (reference sequence). Written as DNA, the CDR3 is TGTGCCAGCAATCGGGGCCGAGGTACGGGAGAGCAGTTCTTC. It specifies CASNRGRGTGEQFF.

This chain joins TRBV6-5 and TRBJ2-3; no reliable D call. V was cut by 8 bases and J by 2 bases, with 8 bases left in between. This CDR3 region has 12 residues. Germline V CDR1 and CDR2: MNHEY, SVGAGI. DNA of the CDR3: TGTGCCAGCCGAGATGTCACAGATACGCAGTATTTT. This codes for CASRDVTDTQYF.

This chain joins TRBV9 and TRBJ1-2; TRBD1 agrees at 9 bases. The V segment lost 7 bases and the J segment 4 bases; nucleotides outside the gene matches: 8. This CDR3 is 14 amino acids long. Germline assignment: CDR1 SGDLS and CDR2 YYNGEE. In nucleotides, the CDR3 is TGTGCCAGCGCGAGGACAGGGGAAGGCTATGGCTACACCTTC. Protein product: CASARTGEGYGYTF.

The rearrangement joins TRBV25-1 to TRBJ1-4; D is unresolved. V lost 6 bases and J lost 13, with 12 bases in between. The CDR3 runs 11 residues. Germline CDR1 is MGHDK and CDR2 is SYGVNS. The CDR3 bases are TGTGCCAGCAGCGCCCTAAGAGGACTGTTTTTT. Its protein is CASSALRGLFF.

The genes are TRBV19 and TRBJ1-1; tentatively, D is TRBD1 (6 bases). In germline, CDR1 is LNHDA, CDR2 SQIVND (reference sequence). This CDR3 spans 13 amino acids. Between the trimmed V and J ends, which lost 7 bases and 1 base, there was a span of 10 bases. CDR3 bases: TGTGCCAGTATAAAGGGGGAGAACACTGAAGCTTTCTTT. This encodes CASIKGENTEAFF. Drawing the rest from reference TRBV19 and TRBJ1-1, the complete variable domain is DGGITQSPKYLFRKEGQNVTLSCEQNLNHDAMYWYRQDPGQGLRLIYYSQIVNDFQKGDIAEGYSVSREKKESFPLTVTSAQKNPTAFYLCASIKGENTEAFFGQGTRLTVV.

The CDR3 coding sequence is TGTGCCAGCAGCGCTAGCAGTATCGGTGGCTACACCTTC. This sequence encodes CASSASSIGGYTF. The chain couples TRBV7-9 to TRBJ1-2, with D unresolved. Germline-derived CDR1 and CDR2 are SEHNR and FQNEAQ (reference sequence). V shed 5 bases and J shed 7 bases, with 14 bases lying between them. The CDR3 has 13 residues.

This rearrangement joins TRBV9 to TRBJ1-3; D call uncertain. The CDR3 loop spans 12 amino acids. Germline V lookup: CDR1 SGDLS, CDR2 YYNGEE. V lost 3 bases and J lost 6, with 7 bases in between. The CDR3 region is CASSAVANTIYF. As DNA, the CDR3 is TGTGCCAGCAGCGCGGTCGCAAACACCATATATTTT.